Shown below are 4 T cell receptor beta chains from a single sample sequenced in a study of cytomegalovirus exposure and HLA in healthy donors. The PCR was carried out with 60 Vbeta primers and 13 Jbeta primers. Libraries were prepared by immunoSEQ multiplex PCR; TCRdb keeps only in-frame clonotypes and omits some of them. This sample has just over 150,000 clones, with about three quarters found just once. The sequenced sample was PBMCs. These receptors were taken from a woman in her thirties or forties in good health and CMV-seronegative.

CDR3 DNA: TGTGCCAGTAGTTCAGGGGGTCGTACTGAAGCTTTCTTT. Protein product: CASSSGGRTEAFF. V gene TRBV19 combines with J gene TRBJ1-1; 7 bases map to TRBD1. The J segment lost 5 bases and the V segment lost 5 bases, leaving 5 bases of the junction unmatched. CDR1 and CDR2 from the germline V gene are LNHDA and SQIVND (reference sequence). The length of the CDR3 is 13 residues.

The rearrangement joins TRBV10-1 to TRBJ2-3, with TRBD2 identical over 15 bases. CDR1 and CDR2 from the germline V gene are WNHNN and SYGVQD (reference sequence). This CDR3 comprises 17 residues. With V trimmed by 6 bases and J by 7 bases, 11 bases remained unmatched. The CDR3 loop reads CASSGGTGTSGGHTQYF. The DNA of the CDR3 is TGCGCCAGCAGCGGGGGTACAGGGACTAGCGGGGGGCATACGCAGTATTTT.

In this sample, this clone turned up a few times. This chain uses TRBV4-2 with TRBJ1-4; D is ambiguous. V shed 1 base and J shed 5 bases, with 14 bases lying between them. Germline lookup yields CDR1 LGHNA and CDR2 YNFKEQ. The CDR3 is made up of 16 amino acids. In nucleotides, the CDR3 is TGTGCCAGCAGCCAAGTCGGGGAAGATTGGAATGAAAAACTGTTTTTT. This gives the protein CASSQVGEDWNEKLFF.

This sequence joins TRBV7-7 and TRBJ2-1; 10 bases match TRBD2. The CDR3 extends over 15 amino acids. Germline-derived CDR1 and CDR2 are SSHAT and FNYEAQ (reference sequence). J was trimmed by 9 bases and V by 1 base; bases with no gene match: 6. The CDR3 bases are TGTGCCAGCAGCTTAGGTAGCGGGGGGATCATTGAGCAGTTCTTC. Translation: CASSLGSGGIIEQFF.